Below, 28 T cell receptor beta chains from the same sample are listed, as sequenced in a study of PD-1 blockade in classical Hodgkin lymphoma. Data came from immunoSEQ multiplex PCR; TCRdb stores just in-frame clones and leaves some out. The data hold 38,000 or so clones, with more than 75% observed a single time. Every one of the patients relapsed after autologous stem cell transplantation (brentuximab vedotin exposure was variable). This material consisted of peripheral blood mononuclear cells (PBMCs), taken at baseline. The receptors were gathered from a human donor with classical Hodgkin lymphoma.

This sequence joins TRBV7-9 and TRBJ1-2; D not resolved. Trimming shortened V by 4 bases and J by 7 bases, and 13 bases separated the two germline ends. The CDR3 totals 13 residues. Germline V gene data show CDR1 as SEHNR and CDR2 as FQNEAQ (reference sequence). CDR3 nucleotides: TGTGCCAGCAGCTCCTGGGCGGCTTCTGGCTACACCTTC. It is translated as CASSSWAASGYTF.

The V gene is TRBV9, the J gene TRBJ2-1; D gene unclear. The germline CDR1 and CDR2 sequences are SGDLS and YYNGEE. The CDR3 is 11 residues long. The V end lost 3 bases, the J end lost 10 bases, and 8 bases lay between the germline ends. CDR3 sequence: CASSGGGEQFF. DNA of the CDR3: TGTGCCAGCAGCGGGGGTGGGGAGCAGTTCTTC.

This clone is a singleton in its sample. The chain carries TRBV4-1 and TRBJ1-2; 9 nucleotides align to TRBD1. The V gene end was trimmed by 4 bases and the J gene end by 4 bases; junction bases not matched to a gene: 4. Germline V gene lookup returns CDR1 MGHRA and CDR2 YSYEKL. The CDR3 is 14 residues long. The CDR3 region is CASSPGQGSYGYTF. In DNA form, the CDR3 reads TGCGCCAGCAGCCCGGGACAGGGAAGCTATGGCTACACCTTC.

The CDR3: CASTPGQYNEQFF. CDR3 nucleotides: TGTGCCAGCACCCCGGGACAGTACAATGAGCAGTTCTTC. The V gene is TRBV7-9, the J gene TRBJ2-1; 7 positions match TRBD1. The germline gives CDR1 SEHNR, CDR2 FQNEAQ (reference sequence). This CDR3 comprises 13 residues. The V gene end was trimmed by 7 bases and the J gene end by 4 bases; junction bases not matched to a gene: 4.

This clone was observed once. V is TRBV5-6 and J is TRBJ2-7; 8 bases map to TRBD1. Germline CDR1 is SGHDT and CDR2 is YYEEEE. Unmatched junction bases numbered 5, after V lost 0 bases and J lost 3 bases. The CDR3 runs 15 residues. CDR3 sequence (DNA): TGTGCCAGCAGCTTGGCACGGGACAGGTACTACGAGCAGTACTTC. Amino acids: CASSLARDRYYEQYF.

This chain uses TRBV7-3 with TRBJ1-2, with a tentative D call TRBD1 (6 bases). Deletions cut 5 bases from V and 3 bases from J, with 13 bases between. This CDR3 has 14 amino acids. Germline loops: CDR1 SGHTA, CDR2 FQGTGA. The CDR3 DNA reads as TGTGCCAGCAGCCCCACAGGGTCGGACTATGGCTACACCTTC. Amino acid sequence: CASSPTGSDYGYTF.

The chain recombines TRBV6-5 with TRBJ2-5; 9 bases agree with TRBD2. The J segment lost 5 bases and the V segment lost 4 bases, leaving 5 bases of the junction unmatched. Per germline, CDR1 MNHEY and CDR2 SVGAGI. The CDR3 is made up of 14 amino acids. CDR3 region: CASSSRTSVETQYF. CDR3 DNA: TGTGCCAGCAGTTCGCGGACTAGCGTGGAGACCCAGTACTTC.

J is TRBJ2-5 and V is TRBV5-4, with TRBD1 matching over 8 bases. Looked up from germline, CDR1 is SGHNT and CDR2 is YYREEE (reference sequence). The CDR3 runs to 15 residues. The trim removed 3 bases at V and 2 bases at J, leaving 6 bases unmatched. The CDR3 bases are TGTGCCAGCAGCTCTGCTCGACAGGGGCAAGAGACCCAGTACTTC. As protein: CASSSARQGQETQYF.

This clone was detected only once. The genes are TRBV6-5 and TRBJ2-7; TRBD2 agrees at 11 bases. The length of the CDR3 is 15 residues. The V and J ends lost 2 bases and 7 bases, in that order; junction bases with no gene match: 7. Germline CDR1 reads MNHEY; CDR2 reads SVGAGI. The CDR3 bases are TGTGCCAGCAGTTACAACCTAGCGGGAGGTGAGGAGCAGTACTTC. Translated, it gives CASSYNLAGGEEQYF.

The rearrangement uses TRBV7-9 and TRBJ2-5; 7 bases line up with TRBD2. The CDR3 is 17 amino acids. V shed 0 bases and J 2 bases; nucleotides not matched to a gene: 9. Per the germline V gene, CDR1 is SEHNR and CDR2 is FQNEAQ (reference sequence). CDR3 bases: TGTGCCAGCAGCTTAGCGGGTGCGGGAGTGATTCAAGAGACCCAGTACTTC. Protein sequence: CASSLAGAGVIQETQYF. Supplemented by reference TRBV7-9 and TRBJ2-5, the full variable domain reads DTGVSQNPRHKITKRGQNVTFRCDPISEHNRLYWYRQTLGQGPEFLTYFQNEAQLEKSRLLSDRFSAERPKGSFSTLEIQRTEQGDSAMYLCASSLAGAGVIQETQYFGPGTRLLVL.

By share, this clone counts as medium-sized. This chain connects TRBV25-1 to TRBJ2-7; 9 bases map to TRBD1. In germline, CDR1 is MGHDK, CDR2 SYGVNS. The CDR3 contains 12 residues. V lost 9 bases to trimming and J lost 3 bases; unmatched junction nucleotides: 3. The CDR3 nucleotides read TGTGCCAGAACGACAGGGGGCTACGAGCAGTACTTC. Translating gives CARTTGGYEQYF.

V usage is TRBV28 and J usage is TRBJ2-1, with TRBD2 matching over 8 bases. The V gene end was trimmed by 5 bases and the J gene end by 6 bases; junction bases not matched to a gene: 12. Germline CDR1 and CDR2: MDHEN and SYDVKM. The CDR3 has 16 residues. CDR3 in DNA: TGTGCCAGCAGTCCAGTAAGGTTAGCGGGACCCAATGAGCAGTTCTTC. Encoded protein: CASSPVRLAGPNEQFF. Variable domain in full (rest from reference TRBV28 and TRBJ2-1): DVKVTQSSRYLVKRTGEKVFLECVQDMDHENMFWYRQDPGLGLRLIYFSYDVKMKEKGDIPEGYSVSREKKERFSLILESASTNQTSMYLCASSPVRLAGPNEQFFGPGTRLTVL.

The V gene is TRBV7-9, the J gene TRBJ2-3; 10 nucleotides match TRBD2. V trimming: 4 bases; J trimming: 4 bases; junction bases outside the gene matches: 8. CDR3 length: 16 amino acids. Per germline, CDR1 SEHNR and CDR2 FQNEAQ (reference sequence). The CDR3, as DNA: TGTGCCAGCAGCTCGATCGGGACTAGCGACTCAGATACGCAGTATTTT. Amino acids: CASSSIGTSDSDTQYF.

The V call is TRBV6-5, the J call TRBJ2-7; D not certain. Trimming removed 0 bases from V and 4 bases from J, with 10 bases in between. CDR3 length equals 14 residues. Germline V CDR1 and CDR2: MNHEY, SVGAGI. The CDR3 protein is CASSYSFGDYEQYF. The CDR3 bases are TGTGCCAGCAGTTACTCTTTCGGAGATTACGAGCAGTACTTC.

The genes are TRBV5-1 and TRBJ1-2, with 7 bases identical to TRBD1. CDR1 SGHRS and CDR2 YFSETQ come from the germline V gene. After removal of 4 bases from V and 6 bases from J, the junction contained 6 bases not matched to a gene. This CDR3 contains 13 residues. The CDR3 spells CASSVTGVDGYTF. The CDR3, as DNA: TGCGCCAGCAGCGTCACAGGGGTAGATGGCTACACCTTC.

In the case of this clone: One junction end does not reproduce the germline sequence, and a read error may be involved. The chain joins TRBV5-1 to TRBJ2-3, with TRBD2 matching 9 bases. CDR3 length: 14 amino acids. Germline CDR1 and CDR2: SGHRS and YFSETQ. CDR3 residues: CASSLRTHGTSRRF. The CDR3 coding sequence is TGCGCCAGCAGCCTGAGGACCCACGGGACTAGCCGCCGATTT.

The CDR3 loop is CASSTPSPQSYYTF. For the CDR3, the DNA is TGTGCCAGCAGCACGCCATCGCCTCAGTCTTACTACACCTTC. The rearrangement links TRBV5-4 to TRBJ1-2; D unresolved. The CDR3 totals 14 residues. Germline V gene sequence: CDR1 SGHNT, CDR2 YYREEE (reference sequence). V lost 4 bases, J lost 10 bases, and 20 bases lay in between. Supplemented by reference TRBV5-4 and TRBJ1-2, the full variable domain reads ETGVTQSPTHLIKTRGQQVTLRCSSQSGHNTVSWYQQALGQGPQFIFQYYREEENGRGNFPPRFSGLQFPNYSSELNVNALELDDSALYLCASSTPSPQSYYTFGSGTRLTVV.

J is TRBJ2-2 and V is TRBV10-3; no clear D gene. The germline V gene has CDR1 ENHRY and CDR2 SYGVKD. The CDR3 has 12 residues. Trimming removed 5 bases from V and 4 bases from J, with 5 bases in between. CDR3 protein: CAISWGTGELFF. The CDR3 coding sequence is TGTGCCATCAGTTGGGGCACCGGGGAGCTGTTTTTT.

This sequence joins TRBV28 and TRBJ1-4, with D hard to call. CDR3 size: 12 residues. Germline V gene data show CDR1 as MDHEN and CDR2 as SYDVKM. The V and J ends lost 3 bases and 4 bases respectively, with 3 bases between them. CDR3 sequence: CASSLGNEKLFF. The CDR3 nucleotides are TGTGCCAGCAGTTTGGGTAATGAAAAACTGTTTTTT.

This clone turned up a few times. The V gene is TRBV13, the J gene TRBJ1-2; D unclear. The V gene lost 6 bases and the J gene lost 3 bases, with 8 bases spanning the gap. This CDR3 has 12 residues. Germline-derived CDR1 and CDR2 are PRHDT and FYEKMQ (reference sequence). CDR3 sequence (DNA): TGTGCCAGCAGATTCGACGACTATGGCTACACCTTC. It encodes CASRFDDYGYTF.

Only one count was recorded for this clone. J is TRBJ2-5 and V is TRBV5-1; a possible D gene is TRBD1 (5 bases). The length of the CDR3 is 15 residues. The ends were cut back, 0 bases at V and 2 bases at J, with 11 bases in the middle. CDR1 SGHRS and CDR2 YFSETQ come from the germline V gene. Written as DNA, the CDR3 is TGCGCCAGCAGCTTGGAACAGGTGCAGCAAGAGACCCAGTACTTC. As protein: CASSLEQVQQETQYF.

The rearrangement joins TRBV7-3 to TRBJ2-1; 9 positions agree with TRBD2. This CDR3 spans 16 amino acids. The ends lost 4 bases at V and 8 bases at J; junction bases unmatched: 12. Germline assignment: CDR1 SGHTA and CDR2 FQGTGA. The CDR3 region has the DNA TGTGCCAGCAGCTACACTGCGGGAGGGCCGGTCGATGAGCAGTTCTTC. Its translation: CASSYTAGGPVDEQFF.

In this sample, this clone turned up once. The chain joins TRBV23-1 to TRBJ1-1; tentatively, D is TRBD1 (5 bases). TRBV23-1 is marked as an open reading frame, function uncertain. Trimming stripped 1 base from V and 9 bases from J, with 9 bases between. CDR3 length: 12 residues. This CDR3 reads CASSQWGRKAFF. CDR3 DNA sequence: TGCGCCAGCAGTCAATGGGGACGTAAAGCTTTCTTT.

This clone showed up just a few times. V is TRBV6-1 and J is TRBJ2-7; TRBD1 matches 9 bases. V gave up 6 bases and J gave up 4 bases; unmatched junction bases: 10. The germline V gene has CDR1 MNHNS and CDR2 SASEGT. The CDR3 is 15 residues long. The CDR3 sequence is CASRQLDRGRYEQYF. In nucleotides, the CDR3 is TGTGCCAGCAGACAATTGGACAGGGGCCGTTACGAGCAGTACTTC.

The chain couples TRBV7-2 to TRBJ2-1; D uncertain. The CDR3 consists of 12 residues. From germline, CDR1 is SGHTA and CDR2 FQGNSA. Deletions cut 1 base from V and 13 bases from J, with 11 bases between. The CDR3 region has the DNA TGTGCCAGCAGCTTAGGTCCGGGTACCCAGTTCTTC. Its protein is CASSLGPGTQFF.

This chain connects TRBV19 to TRBJ2-7, with 9 bases identical to TRBD1. The CDR3 is made up of 14 amino acids. Trimming cost V 6 bases and J 3 bases; bases outside gene matches: 6. Germline-derived CDR1 and CDR2 are LNHDA and SQIVND (reference sequence). In DNA form, the CDR3 reads TGTGCCAGTAGGCGAACAGGGGGCGGCTACGAGCAGTACTTC. Its protein is CASRRTGGGYEQYF.

This chain's CDR3 is CASSLQGTDTDTQYF. In nucleotides, the CDR3 is TGTGCCAGCAGCTTACAGGGTACGGACACAGATACGCAGTATTTT. The rearrangement joins TRBV11-3 to TRBJ2-3; D possibly corresponds to TRBD1 (5 bases). Trimming removed 2 bases at V and 2 bases at J, with 11 bases between. CDR1 is SGHNT and CDR2 is YENEEA in the germline V gene. The CDR3 covers 15 residues.

This clone appeared a few times. Compared with germline, one end of the junction differs, possibly owing to a read error. The rearrangement joins TRBV7-7 to TRBJ2-2; D may be TRBD1 (5 bases). Germline V gene lookup returns CDR1 SSHAT and CDR2 FNYEAQ (reference sequence). The CDR3 totals 14 residues. The CDR3 nucleotides are TGTGCCAGCAGCTTAGAGGGGAACCCCGGGGAGCTGTTTTTT. Amino acid sequence: CASSLEGNPGELFF.